This T cell receptor (beta chain) was obtained from a study of T cell changes during pregnancy in multiple sclerosis. Deletions cut 0 bases from V and 3 bases from J, with 11 bases between. The germline V gene has CDR1 MNHEY and CDR2 SVGAGI. The CDR3 has 15 amino acids. Sequencing used immunoSEQ multiplex PCR; TCRdb keeps in-frame clones, though not all of them. In the table there are some 10,000 clones, approximately 88% of which are singletons. The chain uses TRBV6-5 and TRBJ1-2, with no clear D. The clonotype was recovered from a female donor in good health, enrolled as a control in a pregnancy study. Material: CD8+ T cells from peripheral blood mononuclear cells, obtained after pregnancy. The CDR3 protein is CASSYSSPVYYGYTF. The CDR3 DNA follows: TGTGCCAGCAGTTACTCGAGTCCCGTCTACTATGGCTACACCTTC.